The 12 T cell receptor beta chains listed next were all sequenced from one sample in a study of cytomegalovirus exposure and HLA in healthy donors. Primers: 60 Vbeta forward and 13 Jbeta reverse. Repertoires were generated with immunoSEQ multiplex PCR, while TCRdb's copy carries only in-frame clones and drops some. The repertoire includes around 220,000 clones, less than 85% of them detected once, and about 0.23% sits in the top ten. The specimen sequenced was PBMCs. The receptors originated from a girl aged 2 to 10 in good health and CMV-seronegative.

This clone was counted a few times. This chain connects TRBV19 to TRBJ2-2, with D maybe TRBD1 (6 bases). Germline CDR1 is LNHDA and CDR2 is SQIVND (reference sequence). The ends were cut back, 5 bases at V and 7 bases at J, with 23 bases in the middle. The CDR3 spans 17 residues. CDR3 region: CASSPGTHRDLHGELFF. The CDR3 DNA is TGTGCCAGTAGTCCAGGGACACACCGGGACCTTCACGGGGAGCTGTTTTTT. Filled out from reference TRBV19 and TRBJ2-2, the complete variable domain reads DGGITQSPKYLFRKEGQNVTLSCEQNLNHDAMYWYRQDPGQGLRLIYYSQIVNDFQKGDIAEGYSVSREKKESFPLTVTSAQKNPTAFYLCASSPGTHRDLHGELFFGEGSRLTVL.

The V and J genes are TRBV4-1 and TRBJ2-5; 8 nucleotides align to TRBD2. The CDR3 spans 16 residues. Trimming at V came to 0 bases and at J to 6 bases, leaving 9 bases not matched to a gene. CDR1 is MGHRA, CDR2 YSYEKL, per germline. CDR3 sequence: CASSQDPGLAGQTQYF. As DNA, the CDR3 is TGCGCCAGCAGCCAAGATCCAGGACTAGCAGGTCAGACCCAGTACTTC.

The chain links TRBV5-1 to TRBJ2-7, with TRBD2 identical over 9 bases. Germline V gene lookup returns CDR1 SGHRS and CDR2 YFSETQ. J gave up 5 bases and V 1 base, and 10 bases lay outside the gene matches. There are 16 residues in the CDR3. CDR3 residues: CASSLLASGIKDEQYF. The CDR3 nucleotides are TGCGCCAGCAGCTTGTTGGCTAGCGGGATTAAGGACGAGCAGTACTTC.

The CDR3 bases are TGTGCCAGCGGGGACAGCTATGGCTACACCTTC. Translation: CASGDSYGYTF. The rearrangement joins TRBV2 to TRBJ1-2, with 7 nucleotides matching TRBD1. CDR3 size: 11 residues. Germline V gives CDR1 SNHLY, CDR2 FYNNEI. Unmatched junction bases numbered 1, after V lost 8 bases and J lost 4 bases.

Turning to this clone: In the same sample, other DNA sequences code for this CDR3. This chain uses TRBV19 with TRBJ1-5; tentatively, D is TRBD1 (6 bases). Germline CDR1 and CDR2: LNHDA and SQIVND (reference sequence). V was trimmed by 8 bases and J by 2 bases, leaving 13 bases between them. The CDR3 runs 14 residues. CDR3 protein: CASGGGAGNQPQHF. The CDR3 bases are TGTGCCAGTGGTGGGGGGGCAGGCAATCAGCCCCAGCATTTT.

The chain uses TRBV27 and TRBJ1-6; 7 bases fit TRBD1. V lost 6 bases to trimming and J lost 9 bases; unmatched junction nucleotides: 11. The CDR3 contains 15 residues. Per germline, CDR1 MNHEY and CDR2 SMNVEV (reference sequence). The CDR3 here is CASRYTDRESSPLHF. In DNA, the CDR3 is TGTGCCAGCAGATACACCGACAGGGAAAGTTCACCCCTCCACTTT.

CDR3 DNA: TGTGCCAGCAGCTTGGCCGGCAGGGGAGTAGGAAACACTGAAGCTTTCTTT. Translating gives CASSLAGRGVGNTEAFF. The chain joins TRBV5-6 to TRBJ1-1; D might be TRBD1 (6 bases). Per germline, CDR1 SGHDT and CDR2 YYEEEE. The CDR3 contains 17 residues. Deletions cut 0 bases from V and 2 bases from J, with 17 bases between.

The J gene is TRBJ2-7, the V gene TRBV15; 9 nucleotides line up with TRBD2. Germline V lookup: CDR1 LNHNV, CDR2 YYDKDF (reference sequence). This CDR3 has 16 residues. The V and J ends lost 0 bases and 5 bases, in that order; junction bases with no gene match: 8. The CDR3 coding sequence is TGTGCCACCAGCAGAGATCCAGGGGTAGCGGGAGACGAGCAGTACTTC. It encodes CATSRDPGVAGDEQYF.

V usage is TRBV5-4 and J usage is TRBJ2-1; D uncertain. Germline V gene sequence: CDR1 SGHNT, CDR2 YYREEE (reference sequence). This CDR3 has 15 amino acids. With 6 bases removed from V and 8 bases from J, the gap between germline ends came to 21 bases. DNA of the CDR3: TGTGCCAGCAACTCGGAGATTGACTTTGGCGATGAGCAGTTCTTC. Protein sequence: CASNSEIDFGDEQFF. Combining the CDR3 with reference TRBV5-4 and TRBJ2-1 gives the whole variable domain ETGVTQSPTHLIKTRGQQVTLRCSSQSGHNTVSWYQQALGQGPQFIFQYYREEENGRGNFPPRFSGLQFPNYSSELNVNALELDDSALYLCASNSEIDFGDEQFFGPGTRLTVL.

This rearrangement joins TRBV19 to TRBJ2-1, with 11 bases fitting TRBD2. The ends lost 6 bases at V and 1 base at J; junction bases unmatched: 5. The V gene's germline CDR1 is LNHDA and CDR2 SQIVND (reference sequence). This CDR3 has 16 residues. CDR3 nucleotides: TGTGCCAGTAGGATCCGACTAGCGGGATCCTACAATGAGCAGTTCTTC. It codes for CASRIRLAGSYNEQFF.

This clone has a single count. The rearrangement links TRBV5-4 to TRBJ2-1; the D gene is possibly TRBD2 (6 bases). The germline V gene encodes CDR1 SGHNT and CDR2 YYREEE (reference sequence). CDR3 length equals 16 residues. With 0 bases removed from V and 4 bases from J, the gap between germline ends came to 14 bases. CDR3 sequence (DNA): TGTGCCAGCAGCTTGGACGGGACTTTTGGTTACAATGAGCAGTTCTTC. Its translation: CASSLDGTFGYNEQFF.

The genes are TRBV7-2 and TRBJ1-1; tentative D call: TRBD1 (6 bases). The CDR3 has 15 residues. V was shortened by 3 bases and J by 2 bases, with 13 bases between the two germline ends. CDR1 is SGHTA and CDR2 is FQGNSA in the germline V gene. This chain's CDR3 is CASSLVTGFNTEAFF. CDR3 nucleotide sequence: TGTGCCAGCAGCTTGGTTACAGGGTTTAACACTGAAGCTTTCTTT. Looking up the rest from reference TRBV7-2 and TRBJ1-1 gives the full variable domain: GAGVSQSPSNKVTEKGKDVELRCDPISGHTALYWYRQSLGQGLEFLIYFQGNSAPDKSGLPSDRFSAERTGGSVSTLTIQRTQQEDSAVYLCASSLVTGFNTEAFFGQGTRLTVV.